The T cell receptor (beta chain) under discussion was sequenced for a study of beta chain features in type 1 diabetes. Points from the study as a whole: Type 1 diabetes patients showed a moderate but significant shortening of TCRB CDR3s in all four CD4+ subsets.

Sorting based on CD45RO/CCR7/CD25/CD127/CD95/CD27 separated CD4+ naive, central memory, regulatory and stem cell-like memory cells. The entirety of the isolated RNA underwent reverse transcription, so expressed TCRB transcripts were sequenced. Sequenced by immunoSEQ multiplex PCR; TCRdb stores in-frame clones only, minus some. The profile shows about 700,000 clones, 13% of them singletons. This clone was counted between two and nine times. The antigen remains unidentified. The CDR3 is made up of 10 amino acids. Germline values: CDR1 SQVTM, CDR2 ANQGSEA. V was cut by 7 bases and J by 3 bases, with 5 bases left in between.

This clonotype originated in a man between 18 and 35 years old with type 1 diabetes. This chain links TRBV29-1 with TRBJ2-3; D not resolved. Sequencing was done on a sample of naive CD4+ T cells from blood. This chain's CDR3 is CSARTDTQYF. DNA of the CDR3: TGCAGCGCCAGGACAGATACGCAGTATTTT.